This T cell receptor beta chain came from a study of T-cell memory formation after mild COVID-19. Study-wide points: Second-wave clones peaking on day 37 lacked confirmed SARS-CoV-2 specificity. Contracting CD4+ clones sat mainly in CM and EM; CD8+ in EMRA. Memory sampled before infection contained some responding clones, suggesting cross-reactive memory joined.

Constant-segment primers served in 5'RACE that generated TCR alpha and TCR beta cDNA libraries bearing sample barcodes and UMIs. TCRdb used MiXCR to reprocess the 5' RACE reads, holding one entry per CDR3 protein. The data hold roughly 620,000 distinct CDR3 sequences, with 18% observed a single time. Concerning this clonotype itself: Its antigen is unknown.

V gave up 1 base and J gave up 7 bases; unmatched junction bases: 12. Per the germline V gene, CDR1 is MGHRA and CDR2 is YSYEKL. CDR3 length equals 17 residues. The chain uses TRBV4-1 and TRBJ2-1; 8 nucleotides agree with TRBD2. The material sequenced was PBMCs or a T cell subset sorted from them (not recorded which). The TCR sequence derives from an adult woman who had mild COVID-19 (a few samples of this study predate the infection). Cell type and time point are not known. CDR3 in DNA: TGCGCCAGCAGCCAAGGTTGGGCGGGAGGTGTCGAGAATGAGCAGTTCTTC. It yields the protein CASSQGWAGGVENEQFF.